What follows are 4 T cell receptor beta chains derived from one specimen sequenced in a study of PD-1 blockade in classical Hodgkin lymphoma. Relapse after autologous stem cell transplantation occurred in every patient, and brentuximab vedotin exposure varied. Sequenced by immunoSEQ multiplex PCR; TCRdb stores in-frame clones only, minus some. The repertoire holds some 13,000 clones, with 80% to 85% as singletons. The material was peripheral blood mononuclear cells (PBMCs), obtained at baseline. The receptor set was obtained from a human donor with classical Hodgkin lymphoma.

The CDR3 region is CASGSRQGVINYGYTF. As DNA, the CDR3 is TGTGCTAGTGGTTCCCGACAGGGGGTAATTAACTATGGCTACACCTTC. The V and J genes are TRBV12-5 and TRBJ1-2, with 9 positions matching TRBD1. The CDR3 sequence is 16 residues long. Germline loops: CDR1 LGHNT, CDR2 FRNRAP. Trimming at V came to 4 bases and at J to 1 base, leaving 7 bases not matched to a gene.

CDR3 protein: CASSTLVNEKLFF. CDR3 nucleotide sequence: TGTGCCAGTTCCACTTTGGTCAATGAAAAACTGTTTTTT. The rearrangement links TRBV19 to TRBJ1-4, with D unclear. V dropped 8 bases and J dropped 5 bases, with 12 bases sitting between them. The CDR3 length is 13 residues. CDR1 is LNHDA, CDR2 SQIVND, per germline (reference sequence).

V and J are TRBV6-1 and TRBJ2-1; TRBD1 matches at 11 bases. Germline V gene lookup returns CDR1 MNHNS and CDR2 SASEGT. The V segment lost 5 bases and the J segment 7 bases; nucleotides outside the gene matches: 7. This CDR3 has 15 amino acids. The CDR3: CASSRTGGNMNEQFF. The CDR3, as DNA: TGTGCCAGCAGTAGGACAGGGGGCAATATGAATGAGCAGTTCTTC.

This chain links TRBV6-1 with TRBJ1-1, with unresolved D. V shed 5 bases and J shed 8 bases, with 9 bases lying between them. Per germline, CDR1 MNHNS and CDR2 SASEGT. The CDR3 consists of 11 residues. The chain's CDR3 is CASSLDGEAFF. The CDR3 DNA is TGTGCCAGCAGTTTGGACGGAGAAGCTTTCTTT.